The sequence of this T cell receptor (beta chain) was determined in a study of shared clonotypes between healthy human individuals. Study-level background: Participating donors consisted of a couple of women and three men aged 18 to 49.

This clone has a single count. Here immunoSEQ multiplex PCR was the method, and the copy in TCRdb shows in-frame clones only, minus some. Among over 2 million clones listed, roughly 92% were seen once. Trimming took 1 base from V and 3 from J, leaving 10 bases between them. The CDR3 is made up of 14 amino acids. The germline V gene has CDR1 SGHDN and CDR2 FVKESK. The clonotype was recovered from a man younger than 35 in good health. Some clones in this sample may be carry-over from other donors' samples. The source material was naive CD4+ T cells from PBMCs. Subset specified: CD45RA+ positively selected. The genes are TRBV14 and TRBJ2-7; TRBD2 might be the D (5 bases). The CDR3 coding sequence is TGTGCCAGCAGCCAAGTCCCCGGGAACTACGAGCAGTACTTC. Translating gives CASSQVPGNYEQYF.